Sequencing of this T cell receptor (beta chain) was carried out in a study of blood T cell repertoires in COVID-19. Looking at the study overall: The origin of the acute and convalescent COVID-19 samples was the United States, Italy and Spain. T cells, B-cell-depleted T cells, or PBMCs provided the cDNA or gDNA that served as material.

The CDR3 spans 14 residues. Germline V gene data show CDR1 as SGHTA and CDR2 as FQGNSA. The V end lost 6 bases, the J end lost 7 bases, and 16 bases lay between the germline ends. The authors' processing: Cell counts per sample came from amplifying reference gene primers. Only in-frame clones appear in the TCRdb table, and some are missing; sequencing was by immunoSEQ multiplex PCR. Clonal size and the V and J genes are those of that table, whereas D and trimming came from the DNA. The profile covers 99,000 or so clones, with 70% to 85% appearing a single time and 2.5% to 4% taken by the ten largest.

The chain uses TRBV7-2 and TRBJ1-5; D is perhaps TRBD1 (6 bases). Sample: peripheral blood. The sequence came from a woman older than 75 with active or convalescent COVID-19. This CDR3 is CASSPGGAEQPQHF. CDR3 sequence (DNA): TGTGCCAGCAGTCCGGGGGGCGCGGAACAGCCCCAGCATTTT.